A selection of T cell receptor beta chains follows, all from one sample in a study of T cells in Graves' hyperthyroidism and ophthalmopathy. TCRdb recomputed calls from the multiplex PCR reads with MiXCR, one row per CDR3 protein. This sample carries under 400,000 distinct CDR3 sequences, 15% to 20% of them seen once, and the ten largest clones take about 53%. Sequencing was done on a sample of blood. The receptors come from a woman between 45 and 65 years old with Graves' hyperthyroidism. Each CDR3 is given with its conserved first and last residue. Each record gives: V gene, clone size, CDR3 protein. For some rows the clone size is stated as once, few or many, or as a class when expanded; others skip it.

v_gene: TRBV4-1
abundance: few
CDR3aa: CASSQGASTYEQYF

v_gene: TRBV5-1
abundance: -
CDR3aa: CASSLVGNYGYTF

v_gene: TRBV10-3
abundance: -
CDR3aa: CAISTDTIEAFF

v_gene: TRBV6-1
abundance: few
CDR3aa: CASSEAPGYNEQFF

v_gene: TRBV29-1
abundance: few
CDR3aa: CSAGTPNTEAFF

v_gene: TRBV2
abundance: -
CDR3aa: CASRRGPGGGNEKLFF

v_gene: TRBV7-6
abundance: -
CDR3aa: CASSLVGRPSTDTQYF

v_gene: TRBV20-1
abundance: -
CDR3aa: CSARNPLPSSYNEQFF

v_gene: TRBV6-1
abundance: -
CDR3aa: CASSEAYTMTGILLFF

v_gene: TRBV6-1
abundance: many
CDR3aa: CASREIEGGTQYF

v_gene: TRBV3-1
abundance: few
CDR3aa: CASSQGQIQETQYF

v_gene: TRBV29-1
abundance: -
CDR3aa: CSVGTGVNTEAFF

v_gene: TRBV29-1
abundance: few
CDR3aa: CSVAGALGYGYTF

v_gene: TRBV7-3
abundance: -
CDR3aa: CASSLSGRGGPDTQYF

v_gene: TRBV20-1
abundance: -
CDR3aa: CSAREWVGQTTRNTIYF